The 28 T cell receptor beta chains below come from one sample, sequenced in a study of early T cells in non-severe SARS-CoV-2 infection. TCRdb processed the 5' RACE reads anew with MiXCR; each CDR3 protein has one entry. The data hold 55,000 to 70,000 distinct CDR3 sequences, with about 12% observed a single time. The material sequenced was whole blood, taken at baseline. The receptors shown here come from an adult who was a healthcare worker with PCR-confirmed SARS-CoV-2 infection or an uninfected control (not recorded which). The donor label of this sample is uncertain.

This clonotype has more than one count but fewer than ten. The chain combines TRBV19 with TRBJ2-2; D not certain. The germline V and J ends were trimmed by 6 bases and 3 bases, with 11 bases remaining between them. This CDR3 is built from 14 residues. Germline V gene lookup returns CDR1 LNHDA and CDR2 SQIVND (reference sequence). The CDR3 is CASSGLGDTGELFF. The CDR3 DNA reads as TGTGCCAGTAGCGGGCTCGGCGACACCGGGGAGCTGTTTTTT. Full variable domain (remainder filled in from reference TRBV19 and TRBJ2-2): DGGITQSPKYLFRKEGQNVTLSCEQNLNHDAMYWYRQDPGQGLRLIYYSQIVNDFQKGDIAEGYSVSREKKESFPLTVTSAQKNPTAFYLCASSGLGDTGELFFGEGSRLTVL.

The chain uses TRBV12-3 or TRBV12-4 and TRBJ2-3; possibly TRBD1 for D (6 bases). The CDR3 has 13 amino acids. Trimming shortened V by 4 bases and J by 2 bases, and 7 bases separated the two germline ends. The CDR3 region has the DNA TGTGCCAGCAGTTGGGACACCACAGATACGCAGTATTTT. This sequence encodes CASSWDTTDTQYF.

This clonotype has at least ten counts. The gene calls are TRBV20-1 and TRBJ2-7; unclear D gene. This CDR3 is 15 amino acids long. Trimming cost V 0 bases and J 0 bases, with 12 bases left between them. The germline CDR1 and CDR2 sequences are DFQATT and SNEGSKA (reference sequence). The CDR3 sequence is CSARDNRQDSYEQYF. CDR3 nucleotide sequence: TGCAGTGCTAGAGATAATAGGCAGGACTCCTACGAGCAGTACTTC.

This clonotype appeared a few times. This CDR3 reads CASSSRHLGGSEQYV. CDR3 in DNA: TGTGCCAGCAGCTCAAGGCACTTAGGCGGATCCGAGCAGTACGTC. The V call is TRBV7-3, the J call TRBJ2-7; D gene unclear. Deletions cut 4 bases from V and 6 bases from J, with 19 bases between. Germline CDR1 reads SGHTA; CDR2 reads FQGTGA. The CDR3 is 15 residues long.

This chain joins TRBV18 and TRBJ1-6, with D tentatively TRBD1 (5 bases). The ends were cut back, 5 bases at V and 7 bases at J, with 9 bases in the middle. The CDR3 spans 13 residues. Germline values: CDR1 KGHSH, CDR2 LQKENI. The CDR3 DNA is TGTGCCAGCTCATCAAACAGGAATTCACCCCTCCACTTT. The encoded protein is CASSSNRNSPLHF.

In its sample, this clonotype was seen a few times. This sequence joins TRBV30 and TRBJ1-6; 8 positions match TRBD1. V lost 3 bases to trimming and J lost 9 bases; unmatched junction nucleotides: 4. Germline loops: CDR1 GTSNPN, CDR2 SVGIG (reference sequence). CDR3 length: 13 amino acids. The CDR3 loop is CAWRTGVISPLHF. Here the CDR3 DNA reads TGTGCCTGGAGGACAGGGGTTATTTCACCCCTCCACTTT.

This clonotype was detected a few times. CDR3 nucleotides: TGTGCCAGCAGTTTAGGGTTCTCCTACAATGAGCAGTTCTTC. Translated: CASSLGFSYNEQFF. The chain links TRBV12-3 or TRBV12-4 to TRBJ2-1; D gene uncertain. V lost 1 base, J lost 0 bases, and 4 bases lay in between. The CDR3 totals 14 residues.

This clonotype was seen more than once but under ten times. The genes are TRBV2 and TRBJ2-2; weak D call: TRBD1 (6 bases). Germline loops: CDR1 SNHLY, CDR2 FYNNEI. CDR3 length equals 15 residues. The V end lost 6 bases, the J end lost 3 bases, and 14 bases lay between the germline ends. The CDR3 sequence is CASRSGRGDTGELFF. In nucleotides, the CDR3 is TGTGCCAGCAGGTCTGGCAGGGGTGACACCGGGGAGCTGTTTTTT. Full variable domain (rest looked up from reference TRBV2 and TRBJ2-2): EPEVTQTPSHQVTQMGQEVILRCVPISNHLYFYWYRQILGQKVEFLVSFYNNEISEKSEIFDDQFSVERPDGSNFTLKIRSTKLEDSAMYFCASRSGRGDTGELFFGEGSRLTVL.

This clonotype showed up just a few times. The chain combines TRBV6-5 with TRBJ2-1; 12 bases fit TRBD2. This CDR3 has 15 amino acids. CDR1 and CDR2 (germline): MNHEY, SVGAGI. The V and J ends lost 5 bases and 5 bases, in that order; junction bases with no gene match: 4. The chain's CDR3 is CASSGTSGQDNEQFF. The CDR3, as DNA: TGTGCCAGCAGTGGGACTAGCGGGCAAGACAATGAGCAGTTCTTC.

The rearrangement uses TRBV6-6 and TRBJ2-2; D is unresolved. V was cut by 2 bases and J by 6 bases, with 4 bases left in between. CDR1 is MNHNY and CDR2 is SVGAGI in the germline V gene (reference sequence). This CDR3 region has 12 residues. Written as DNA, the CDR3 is TGTGCCAGCAGTTACGATCCCGGGGAGCTGTTTTTT. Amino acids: CASSYDPGELFF.

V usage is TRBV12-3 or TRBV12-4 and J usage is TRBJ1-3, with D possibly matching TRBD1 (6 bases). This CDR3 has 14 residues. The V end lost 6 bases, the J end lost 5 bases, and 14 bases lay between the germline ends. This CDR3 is CASSPDRVRNTIYF. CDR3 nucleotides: TGTGCCAGCAGCCCGGACAGAGTAAGAAACACCATATATTTT.

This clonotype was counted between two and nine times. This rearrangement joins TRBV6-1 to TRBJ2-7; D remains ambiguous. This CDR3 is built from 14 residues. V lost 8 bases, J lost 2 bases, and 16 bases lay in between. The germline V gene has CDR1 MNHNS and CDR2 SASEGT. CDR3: CASVADPGPYEQYV. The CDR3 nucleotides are TGTGCCAGCGTGGCGGACCCGGGCCCCTACGAGCAGTACGTC.

The CDR3 region is CASSPISGQPQHF. CDR3 bases: TGTGCCAGCAGCCCCATTTCGGGTCAGCCCCAGCATTTT. The chain joins TRBV7-8 to TRBJ1-5; D is undetermined. The ends were cut back, 5 bases at V and 6 bases at J, with 11 bases in the middle. The CDR3 covers 13 residues. CDR1 SGHVS and CDR2 FQNEAQ come from the germline V gene.

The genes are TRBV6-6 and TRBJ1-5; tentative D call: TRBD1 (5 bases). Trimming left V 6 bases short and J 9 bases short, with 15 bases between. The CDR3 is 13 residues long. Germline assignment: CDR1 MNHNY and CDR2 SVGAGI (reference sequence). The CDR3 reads CASRSQALGPQHF. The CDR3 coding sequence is TGTGCCAGCAGATCACAGGCTCTTGGGCCCCAGCATTTT.

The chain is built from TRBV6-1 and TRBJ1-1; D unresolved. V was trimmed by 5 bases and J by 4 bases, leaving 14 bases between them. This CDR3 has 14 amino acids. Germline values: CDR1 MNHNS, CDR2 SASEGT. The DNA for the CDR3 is TGTGCCAGCAGTTACAATCCGGACCCCACTGAAGCTTTCTTT. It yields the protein CASSYNPDPTEAFF.

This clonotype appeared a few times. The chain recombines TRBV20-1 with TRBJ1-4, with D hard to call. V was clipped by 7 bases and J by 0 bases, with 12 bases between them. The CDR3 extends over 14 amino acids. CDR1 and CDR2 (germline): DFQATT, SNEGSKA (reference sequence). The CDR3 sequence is CSGEGGTTNEKLFF. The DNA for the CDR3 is TGCAGTGGAGAGGGCGGGACAACTAATGAAAAACTGTTTTTT.

The CDR3 loop reads CASSQAAYATNEKLFF. CDR3 DNA sequence: TGTGCCAGCAGCCAGGCCGCCTACGCAACTAATGAAAAACTGTTTTTT. The rearrangement joins TRBV4-2 to TRBJ1-4; unclear D gene. The germline CDR1 and CDR2 sequences are LGHNA and YNFKEQ. The CDR3 has 16 amino acids. The V gene lost 3 bases and the J gene lost 0 bases, with 11 bases spanning the gap.

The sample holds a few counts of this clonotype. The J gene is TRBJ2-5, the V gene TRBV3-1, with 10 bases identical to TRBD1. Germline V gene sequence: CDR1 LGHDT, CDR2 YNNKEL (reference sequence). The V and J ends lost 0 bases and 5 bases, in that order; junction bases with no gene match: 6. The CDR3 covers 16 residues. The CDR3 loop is CASSQDWTGGMETQYF. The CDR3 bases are TGTGCCAGCAGCCAAGACTGGACAGGGGGTATGGAGACCCAGTACTTC.

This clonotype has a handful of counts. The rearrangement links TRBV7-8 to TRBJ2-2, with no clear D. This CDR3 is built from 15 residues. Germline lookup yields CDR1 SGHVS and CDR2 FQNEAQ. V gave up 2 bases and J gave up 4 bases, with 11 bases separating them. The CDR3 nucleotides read TGTGCCAGCAGCTTACCCCAGGACCTCACCGGGGAGCTGTTTTTT. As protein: CASSLPQDLTGELFF.

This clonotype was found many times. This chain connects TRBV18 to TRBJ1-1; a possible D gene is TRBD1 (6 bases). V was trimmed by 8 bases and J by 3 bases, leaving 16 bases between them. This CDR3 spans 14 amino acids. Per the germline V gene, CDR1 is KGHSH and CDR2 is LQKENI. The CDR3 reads CASATDRFDTEAFF. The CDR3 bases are TGTGCCAGCGCAACGGACAGATTTGACACTGAAGCTTTCTTT. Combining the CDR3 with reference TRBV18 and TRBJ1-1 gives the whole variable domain NAGVMQNPRHLVRRRGQEARLRCSPMKGHSHVYWYRQLPEEGLKFMVYLQKENIIDESGMPKERFSAEFPKEGPSILRIQQVVRGDSAAYFCASATDRFDTEAFFGQGTRLTVV.

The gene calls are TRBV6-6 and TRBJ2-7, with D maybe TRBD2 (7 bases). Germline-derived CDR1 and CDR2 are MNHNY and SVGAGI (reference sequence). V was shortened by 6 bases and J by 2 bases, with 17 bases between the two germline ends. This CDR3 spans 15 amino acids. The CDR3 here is CASSSTGGPTYEQYV. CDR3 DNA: TGTGCCAGCAGCTCCACCGGGGGGCCAACCTACGAGCAGTACGTC.

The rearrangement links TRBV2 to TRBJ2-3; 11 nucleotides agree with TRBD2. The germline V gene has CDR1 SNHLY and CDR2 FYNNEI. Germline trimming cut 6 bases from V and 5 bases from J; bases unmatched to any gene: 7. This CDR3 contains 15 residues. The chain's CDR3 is CASREGLADRDTQYF. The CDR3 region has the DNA TGTGCCAGCAGGGAGGGACTAGCGGATCGAGATACGCAGTATTTT.

CDR3 sequence: CASSESGGRYNEQFF. CDR3 bases: TGCGCCAGCAGTGAGTCAGGGGGCAGGTACAATGAGCAGTTCTTC. The chain links TRBV10-1 to TRBJ2-1, with TRBD1 matching 7 bases. CDR3 length: 15 amino acids. Germline V gene lookup returns CDR1 WNHNN and CDR2 SYGVQD (reference sequence). Germline trimming cut 0 bases from V and 4 bases from J; bases unmatched to any gene: 3.

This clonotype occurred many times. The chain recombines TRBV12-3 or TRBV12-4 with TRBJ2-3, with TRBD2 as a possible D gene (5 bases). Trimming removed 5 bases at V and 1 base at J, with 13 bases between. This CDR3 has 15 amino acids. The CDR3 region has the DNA TGTGCCAGCAGTCGAGAGGGATTAGGCACAGATACGCAGTATTTT. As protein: CASSREGLGTDTQYF.

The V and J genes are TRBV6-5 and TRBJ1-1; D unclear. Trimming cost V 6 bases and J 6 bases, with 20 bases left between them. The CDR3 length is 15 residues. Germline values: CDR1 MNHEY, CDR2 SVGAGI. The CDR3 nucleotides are TGTGCCAGCAGACCGGACCCCACGCGTTTGGCTGAAGCTTTCTTT. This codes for CASRPDPTRLAEAFF.

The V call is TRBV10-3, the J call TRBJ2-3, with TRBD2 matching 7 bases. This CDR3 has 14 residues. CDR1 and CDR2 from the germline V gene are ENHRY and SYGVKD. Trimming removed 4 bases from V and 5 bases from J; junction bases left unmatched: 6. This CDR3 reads CAISGGEGGDTQYF. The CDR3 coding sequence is TGTGCCATCAGTGGAGGGGAGGGAGGAGATACGCAGTATTTT.

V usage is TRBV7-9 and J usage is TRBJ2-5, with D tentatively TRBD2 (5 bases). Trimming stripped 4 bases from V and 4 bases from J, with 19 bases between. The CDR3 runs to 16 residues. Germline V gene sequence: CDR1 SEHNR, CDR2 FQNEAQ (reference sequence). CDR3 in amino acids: CASSSRMKDFGETQYF. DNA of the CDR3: TGTGCCAGCAGCTCACGAATGAAGGACTTTGGAGAGACCCAGTACTTC.

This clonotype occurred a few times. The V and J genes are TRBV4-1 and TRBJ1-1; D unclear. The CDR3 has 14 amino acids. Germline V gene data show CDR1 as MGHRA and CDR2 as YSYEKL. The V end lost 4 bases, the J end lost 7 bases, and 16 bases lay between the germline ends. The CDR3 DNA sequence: TGCGCCAGCAGCCCAGAAGGGAATTTAGATGAAGCTTTCTTT. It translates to CASSPEGNLDEAFF.